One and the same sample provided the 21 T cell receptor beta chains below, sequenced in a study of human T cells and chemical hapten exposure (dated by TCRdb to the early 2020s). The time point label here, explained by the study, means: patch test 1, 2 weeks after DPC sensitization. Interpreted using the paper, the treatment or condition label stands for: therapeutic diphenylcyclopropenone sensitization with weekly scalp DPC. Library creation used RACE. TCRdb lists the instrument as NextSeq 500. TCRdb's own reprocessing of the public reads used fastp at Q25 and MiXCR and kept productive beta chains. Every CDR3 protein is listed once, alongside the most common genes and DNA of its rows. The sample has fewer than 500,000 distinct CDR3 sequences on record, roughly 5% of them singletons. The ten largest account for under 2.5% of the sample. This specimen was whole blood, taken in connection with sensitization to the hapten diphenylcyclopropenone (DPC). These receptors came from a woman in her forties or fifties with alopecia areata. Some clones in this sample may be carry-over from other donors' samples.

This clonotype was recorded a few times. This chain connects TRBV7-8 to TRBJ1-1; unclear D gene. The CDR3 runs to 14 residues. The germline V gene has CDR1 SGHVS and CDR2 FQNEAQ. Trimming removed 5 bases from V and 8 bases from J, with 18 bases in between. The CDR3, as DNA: TGTGCCAGCAGCCAGACTGATCTACAGCAAGAAGCTTTCTTT. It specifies CASSQTDLQQEAFF. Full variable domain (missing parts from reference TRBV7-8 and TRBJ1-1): GAGVSQSPRYKVAKRGQDVALRCDPISGHVSLFWYQQALGQGPEFLTYFQNEAQLDKSGLPSDRFFAERPEGSVSTLKIQRTQQEDSAVYLCASSQTDLQQEAFFGQGTRLTVV.

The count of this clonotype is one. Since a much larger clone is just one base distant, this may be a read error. This CDR3 reads CASTPGGREQFF. CDR3 sequence (DNA): TGTGCCAGCACTCCTGGCGGGAGAGAGCAGTTCTTC. This chain links TRBV7-2 with TRBJ2-1, with 7 bases fitting TRBD2. CDR3 size: 12 residues. CDR1 is SGHTA, CDR2 FQGNSA, per germline. V trimming: 7 bases; J trimming: 10 bases; junction bases outside the gene matches: 7.

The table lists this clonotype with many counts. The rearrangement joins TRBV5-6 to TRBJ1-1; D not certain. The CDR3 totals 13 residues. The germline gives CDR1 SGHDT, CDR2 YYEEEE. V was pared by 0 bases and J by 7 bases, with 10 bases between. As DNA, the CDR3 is TGTGCCAGCAGCTTGGGAGAAGAACTTGAAGCTTTCTTT. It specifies CASSLGEELEAFF.

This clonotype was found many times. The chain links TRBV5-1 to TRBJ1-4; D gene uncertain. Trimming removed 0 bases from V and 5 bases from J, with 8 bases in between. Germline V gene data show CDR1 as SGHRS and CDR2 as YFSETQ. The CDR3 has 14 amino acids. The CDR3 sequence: CASSLGRENEKLFF. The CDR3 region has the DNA TGCGCCAGCAGCTTGGGTAGGGAGAATGAAAAACTGTTTTTT. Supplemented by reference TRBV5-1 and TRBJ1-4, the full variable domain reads KAGVTQTPRYLIKTRGQQVTLSCSPISGHRSVSWYQQTPGQGLQFLFEYFSETQRNKGNFPGRFSGRQFSNSRSEMNVSTLELGDSALYLCASSLGRENEKLFFGSGTQLSVL.

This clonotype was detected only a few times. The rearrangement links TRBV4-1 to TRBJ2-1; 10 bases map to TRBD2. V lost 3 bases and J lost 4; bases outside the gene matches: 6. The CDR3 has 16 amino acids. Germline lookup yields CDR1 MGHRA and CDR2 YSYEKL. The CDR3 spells CASSHAGTSAYNEQFF. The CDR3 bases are TGCGCCAGCAGCCATGCCGGGACTAGCGCGTACAATGAGCAGTTCTTC.

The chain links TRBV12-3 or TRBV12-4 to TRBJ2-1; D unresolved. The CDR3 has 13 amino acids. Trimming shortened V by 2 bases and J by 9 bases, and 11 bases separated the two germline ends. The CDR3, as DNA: TGTGCCAGCAGTTTAATCGCGAATTTTGAGCAGTTCTTC. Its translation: CASSLIANFEQFF.

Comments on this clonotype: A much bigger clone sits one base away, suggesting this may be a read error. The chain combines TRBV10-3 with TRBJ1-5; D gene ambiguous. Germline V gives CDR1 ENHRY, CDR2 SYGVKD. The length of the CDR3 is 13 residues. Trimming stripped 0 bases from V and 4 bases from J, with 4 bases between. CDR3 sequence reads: CAISESGNQPQHF. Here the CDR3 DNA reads TGTGCCATCAGTGAGTCCGGGAATCAGCCCCAGCATTTT.

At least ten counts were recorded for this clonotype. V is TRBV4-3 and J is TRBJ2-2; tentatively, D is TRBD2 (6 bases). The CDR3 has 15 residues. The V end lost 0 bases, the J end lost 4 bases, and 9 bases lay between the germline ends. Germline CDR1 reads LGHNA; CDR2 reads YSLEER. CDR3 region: CASSQDRGTTGELFF. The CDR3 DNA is TGCGCCAGCAGCCAAGATCGGGGGACCACCGGGGAGCTGTTTTTT.

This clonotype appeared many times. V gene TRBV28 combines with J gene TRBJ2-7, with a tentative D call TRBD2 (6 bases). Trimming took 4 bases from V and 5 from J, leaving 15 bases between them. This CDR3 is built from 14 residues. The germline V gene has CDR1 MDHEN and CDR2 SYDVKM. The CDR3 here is CASSSPQLAHEQYF. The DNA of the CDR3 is TGTGCCAGCAGTTCCCCCCAACTAGCCCACGAGCAGTACTTC.

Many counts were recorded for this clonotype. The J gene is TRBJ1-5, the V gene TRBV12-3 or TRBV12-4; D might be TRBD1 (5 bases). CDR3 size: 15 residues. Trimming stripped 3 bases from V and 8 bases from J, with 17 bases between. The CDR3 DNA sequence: TGTGCCAGCAGTTTTTCGCGACAGCGGTCAGAGCCCCAGCATTTT. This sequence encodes CASSFSRQRSEPQHF.

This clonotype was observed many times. CDR3 nucleotide sequence: TGTGCCAGCAGTTTAAAGGGTTACACTGAAGCTTTCTTT. Protein: CASSLKGYTEAFF. The J gene is TRBJ1-1, the V gene TRBV12-3 or TRBV12-4; D is ambiguous. Trimming stripped 2 bases from V and 3 bases from J, with 7 bases between. The CDR3 has 13 amino acids.

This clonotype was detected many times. The CDR3, as DNA: TGTGCCAGCAGCGCCTCTAGCGCGAGCACAGATACGCAGTATTTT. Translation: CASSASSASTDTQYF. The V call is TRBV7-9, the J call TRBJ2-3, with TRBD2 as a possible D gene (6 bases). The CDR3 runs to 15 residues. From germline, CDR1 is SEHNR and CDR2 FQNEAQ (reference sequence). Trimming shortened V by 5 bases and J by 0 bases, and 12 bases separated the two germline ends.

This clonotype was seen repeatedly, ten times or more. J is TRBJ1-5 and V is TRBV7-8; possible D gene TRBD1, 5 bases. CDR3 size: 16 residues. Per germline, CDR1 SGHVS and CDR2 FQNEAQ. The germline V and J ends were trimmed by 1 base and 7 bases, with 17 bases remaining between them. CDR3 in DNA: TGTGCCAGCAGCTTAGACGACCGACCGGGGGGACAGCCCCAGCATTTT. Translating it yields CASSLDDRPGGQPQHF.

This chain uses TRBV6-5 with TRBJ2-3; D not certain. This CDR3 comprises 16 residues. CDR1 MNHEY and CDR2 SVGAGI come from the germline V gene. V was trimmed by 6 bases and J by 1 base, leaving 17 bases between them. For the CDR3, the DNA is TGTGCCAGCAGGACGGCTGGGATCGGCGGCACAGATACGCAGTATTTT. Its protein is CASRTAGIGGTDTQYF.

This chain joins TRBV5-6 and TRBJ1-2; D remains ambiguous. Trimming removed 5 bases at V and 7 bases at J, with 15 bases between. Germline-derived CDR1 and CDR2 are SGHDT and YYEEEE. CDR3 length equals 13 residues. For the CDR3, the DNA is TGTGCCAGCAGTTCCGGACGTCGGGTTGGCTACACCTTC. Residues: CASSSGRRVGYTF.

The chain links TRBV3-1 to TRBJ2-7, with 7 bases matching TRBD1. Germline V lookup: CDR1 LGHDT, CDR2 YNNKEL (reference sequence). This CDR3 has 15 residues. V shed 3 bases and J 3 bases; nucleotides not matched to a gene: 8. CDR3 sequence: CASSHRTGGLYEQYF. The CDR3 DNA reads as TGTGCCAGCAGCCACCGGACAGGAGGACTCTACGAGCAGTACTTC.

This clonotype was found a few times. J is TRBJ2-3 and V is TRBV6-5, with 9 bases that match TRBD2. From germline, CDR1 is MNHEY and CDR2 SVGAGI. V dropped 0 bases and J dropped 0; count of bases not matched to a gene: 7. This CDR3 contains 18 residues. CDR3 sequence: CASSYSGKSGGSTDTQYF. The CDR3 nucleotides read TGTGCCAGCAGTTACTCGGGAAAAAGCGGGGGGAGCACAGATACGCAGTATTTT.

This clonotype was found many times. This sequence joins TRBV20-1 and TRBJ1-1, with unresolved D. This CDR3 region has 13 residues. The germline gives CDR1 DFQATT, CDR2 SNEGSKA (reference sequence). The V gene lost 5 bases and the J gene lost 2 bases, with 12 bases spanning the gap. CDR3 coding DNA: TGCAGTGCTGAACTTTTAACCAACACTGAAGCTTTCTTT. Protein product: CSAELLTNTEAFF.

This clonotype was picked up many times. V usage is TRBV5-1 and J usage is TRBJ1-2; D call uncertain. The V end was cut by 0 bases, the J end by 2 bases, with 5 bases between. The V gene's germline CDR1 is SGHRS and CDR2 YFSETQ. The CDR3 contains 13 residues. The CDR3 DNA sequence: TGCGCCAGCAGCTTGGAGCAAAACTATGGCTACACCTTC. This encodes CASSLEQNYGYTF.

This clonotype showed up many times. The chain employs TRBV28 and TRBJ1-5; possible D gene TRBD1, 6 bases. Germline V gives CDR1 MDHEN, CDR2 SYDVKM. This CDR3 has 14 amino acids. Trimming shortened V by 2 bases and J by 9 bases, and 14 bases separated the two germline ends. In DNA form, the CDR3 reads TGTGCCAGCAGTTTACCGGCCTCGACAGGGCCCCAGCATTTT. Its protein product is CASSLPASTGPQHF.

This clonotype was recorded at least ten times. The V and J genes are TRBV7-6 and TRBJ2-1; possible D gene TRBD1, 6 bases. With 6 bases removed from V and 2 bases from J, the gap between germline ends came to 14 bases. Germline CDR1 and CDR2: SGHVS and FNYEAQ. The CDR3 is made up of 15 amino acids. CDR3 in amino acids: CASSPGSGAYNEQFF. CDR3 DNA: TGTGCCAGCAGTCCCGGATCAGGGGCCTACAATGAGCAGTTCTTC.